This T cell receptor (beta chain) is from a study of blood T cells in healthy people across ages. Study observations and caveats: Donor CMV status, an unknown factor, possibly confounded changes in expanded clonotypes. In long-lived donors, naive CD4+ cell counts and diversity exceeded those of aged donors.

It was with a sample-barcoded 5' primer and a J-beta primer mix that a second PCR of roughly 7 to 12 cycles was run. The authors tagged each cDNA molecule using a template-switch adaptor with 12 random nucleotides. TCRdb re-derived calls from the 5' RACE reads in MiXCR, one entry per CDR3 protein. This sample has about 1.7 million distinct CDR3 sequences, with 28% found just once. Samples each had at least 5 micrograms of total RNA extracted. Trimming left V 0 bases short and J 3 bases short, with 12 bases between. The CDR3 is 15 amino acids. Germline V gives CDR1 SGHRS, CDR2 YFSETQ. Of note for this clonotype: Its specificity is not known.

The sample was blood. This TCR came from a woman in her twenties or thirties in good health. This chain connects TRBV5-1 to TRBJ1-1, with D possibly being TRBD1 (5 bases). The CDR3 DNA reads TGCGCCAGCAGCTTGGGTAGGGCGGGGGACACTGAAGCTTTCTTT. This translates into CASSLGRAGDTEAFF.